The 8 T cell receptor beta chains below all came from one sample that was sequenced in a study of CD8 T cells in ankylosing spondylitis. TCRdb reanalysed the 5' RACE reads using MiXCR and keeps one entry per CDR3 protein. Here the sample spans roughly 150,000 distinct CDR3 sequences, 25% to 35% being singletons. Sample: synovial fluid, either unsorted or a sorted T cell fraction (not recorded which). These TCRs come from a male donor with ankylosing spondylitis.

This clonotype was recorded many times. The rearrangement uses TRBV5-1 and TRBJ2-1; TRBD2 matches 10 bases. The V segment lost 6 bases and the J segment 9 bases; nucleotides outside the gene matches: 9. CDR3 length equals 14 residues. CDR1 SGHRS and CDR2 YFSETQ come from the germline V gene. CDR3: CASKERGGIGEQFF. The CDR3, as DNA: TGCGCCAGCAAGGAGCGGGGGGGCATCGGTGAGCAGTTCTTC.

This clonotype was recorded many times. The chain links TRBV9 to TRBJ2-2; a weak D match, TRBD1 (6 bases). Germline V gives CDR1 SGDLS, CDR2 YYNGEE. V lost 5 bases and J lost 7, with 15 bases in between. CDR3 length equals 14 residues. The CDR3 sequence is CASSATGLGGELFF. The CDR3 DNA sequence: TGTGCCAGCAGTGCTACAGGGTTGGGCGGGGAGCTGTTTTTT.

Only a few counts were recorded for this clonotype. The chain couples TRBV29-1 to TRBJ2-7, with D perhaps matching TRBD1 or TRBD2 (5 bases each). Germline assignment: CDR1 SQVTM and CDR2 ANQGSEA. The CDR3 has 14 residues. V lost 2 bases and J 5 bases, leaving 16 bases between the germline ends. CDR3 bases: TGCAGCGTTGAATCCGGGGACGGCAGGCACGAGCAGTACTTC. It translates to CSVESGDGRHEQYF.

This clonotype was counted a few times. This chain connects TRBV24-1 to TRBJ1-2; D not resolved. There are 14 residues in the CDR3. V lost 2 bases and J lost 4, with 10 bases in between. The germline V gene encodes CDR1 KGHDR and CDR2 SFDVKD. In DNA form, the CDR3 reads TGTGCCACCAGTGATTATCGGGTGGGCTATGGCTACACCTTC. Amino acid sequence: CATSDYRVGYGYTF.

The chain has TRBV2 and TRBJ2-3; D not certain. CDR1 is SNHLY and CDR2 is FYNNEI in the germline V gene. CDR3 size: 11 residues. V was cut by 8 bases and J by 4 bases, with 7 bases left in between. CDR3 bases: TGTGCCAGCTCCATTTCAGATACGCAGTATTTT. Amino acids: CASSISDTQYF.

Only a few counts were recorded for this clonotype. This sequence joins TRBV7-2 and TRBJ1-4; D is unclear. The CDR3 length is 13 residues. The germline V gene encodes CDR1 SGHTA and CDR2 FQGNSA. Trimming stripped 1 base from V and 8 bases from J, with 8 bases between. In nucleotides, the CDR3 is TGTGCCAGCAGCTTAGGTTTTGGGGAAAAACTGTTTTTT. This sequence encodes CASSLGFGEKLFF.

V usage is TRBV20-1 and J usage is TRBJ2-3; TRBD2 aligns across 8 bases. This CDR3 has 17 residues. CDR1 and CDR2 from the germline V gene are DFQATT and SNEGSKA (reference sequence). After removal of 6 bases from V and 4 bases from J, the junction contained 18 bases not matched to a gene. The DNA of the CDR3 is TGCAGTGCGCTCACCGGCAGCGGGAGTTTCGGCGCAGATACGCAGTATTTT. Protein sequence: CSALTGSGSFGADTQYF.

V and J are TRBV18 and TRBJ1-1, with D hard to call. V lost 1 base and J 0 bases, leaving 3 bases between the germline ends. In germline, CDR1 is KGHSH, CDR2 LQKENI. The CDR3 contains 13 residues. The CDR3 DNA sequence: TGTGCCAGCTCACCACTGTTGAACACTGAAGCTTTCTTT. The encoded protein is CASSPLLNTEAFF.